A single sample gave rise to the 32 T cell receptor beta chains below, sequenced in a study of blood T cells in healthy people across ages. Sample-barcoded 5' priming and a J-beta primer mix drove a second PCR of roughly 6 to 12 cycles. Each CDR3 protein gets one entry after TCRdb re-called the 5' RACE reads with MiXCR. This sample yields fewer than 2,000,000 distinct CDR3 sequences, of which about two fifths are seen a single time; roughly 23% belongs to the top ten. The sequenced sample consisted of blood. Source of these receptors: a human donor in good health.

This clonotype was counted once. The V call is TRBV9, the J call TRBJ1-1; D ambiguous. The germline V and J ends were trimmed by 1 base and 2 bases, with 15 bases remaining between them. CDR3 length: 16 residues. Germline lookup yields CDR1 SGDLS and CDR2 YYNGEE. The CDR3 protein is CASSVLPVFNNTEAFF. CDR3 DNA sequence: TGTGCCAGCAGCGTATTGCCAGTCTTTAATAACACTGAAGCTTTCTTT. The whole variable domain, remainder taken from reference TRBV9 and TRBJ1-1, is DSGVTQTPKHLITATGQRVTLRCSPRSGDLSVYWYQQSLDQGLQFLIQYYNGEERAKGNILERFSAQQFPDLHSELNLSSLELGDSALYFCASSVLPVFNNTEAFFGQGTRLTVV.

The V and J genes are TRBV6-5 and TRBJ1-3, with TRBD1 identical over 9 bases. The germline V gene has CDR1 MNHEY and CDR2 SVGAGI. V lost 4 bases, J lost 2 bases, and 12 bases stayed unmatched. This CDR3 is 18 amino acids long. Written as DNA, the CDR3 is TGTGCCAGCAGTTCTCAGGGGGGGACAGGGATAACTGGAAACACCATATATTTT. This sequence encodes CASSSQGGTGITGNTIYF.

For this clonotype: At one end, the junction sequence differs from germline, possibly due to a read error. This chain uses TRBV7-2 with TRBJ2-7; D assignment may be TRBD1 or TRBD2 (7 bases each). The CDR3 sequence is 15 residues long. From germline, CDR1 is SGHTA and CDR2 FQGNSA. For the CDR3, the DNA is TGTGTCAGCAGCCGACAGGGAGGGATGTTACACGAGCAGTACTTC. This sequence encodes CVSSRQGGMLHEQYF. Full variable domain (missing parts from reference TRBV7-2 and TRBJ2-7): GAGVSQSPSNKVTEKGKDVELRCDPISGHTALYWYRQSLGQGLEFLIYFQGNSAPDKSGLPSDRFSAERTGGSVSTLTIQRTQQEDSAVYLCVSSRQGGMLHEQYFGPGTRLTVT.

The CDR3 region has the DNA TGTGCCAGCAGCTCCACTCTTAGCTCTGGAGAGACCCAGTACTTC. This translates into CASSSTLSSGETQYF. This chain connects TRBV11-2 to TRBJ2-5; D ambiguous. Trimming removed 4 bases from V and 4 bases from J, with 16 bases in between. Germline V gene data show CDR1 as SGHAT and CDR2 as FQNNGV. The CDR3 extends over 15 amino acids.

CDR3 sequence: CASSLMGVGGTEAFF. DNA for the CDR3: TGTGCCAGCAGCTTAATGGGTGTAGGGGGCACTGAAGCTTTCTTT. The V and J genes are TRBV7-3 and TRBJ1-1; D may be TRBD1 (6 bases). V lost 1 base and J 4 bases, leaving 13 bases between the germline ends. CDR1 is SGHTA and CDR2 is FQGTGA in the germline V gene. This CDR3 region has 15 residues. The full variable domain, rest sourced from reference TRBV7-3 and TRBJ1-1, is GAGVSQTPSNKVTEKGKYVELRCDPISGHTALYWYRQSLGQGPEFLIYFQGTGAADDSGLPNDRFFAVRPEGSVSTLKIQRTERGDSAVYLCASSLMGVGGTEAFFGQGTRLTVV.

J is TRBJ2-1 and V is TRBV9, with a weak D call TRBD1 (5 bases). This CDR3 has 15 amino acids. Deletions cut 0 bases from V and 6 bases from J, with 13 bases between. Germline V gene sequence: CDR1 SGDLS, CDR2 YYNGEE. This CDR3 is CASSVARESPNEQFF. CDR3 sequence (DNA): TGTGCCAGCAGCGTAGCCAGGGAAAGCCCCAATGAGCAGTTCTTC.

The chain carries TRBV15 and TRBJ2-4; 7 bases are shared with TRBD2. Matching the DNA end better, TRBJ2-7 makes the J call doubtful. The length of the CDR3 is 15 residues. CDR1 is LNHNV, CDR2 YYDKDF, per germline (reference sequence). CDR3 sequence: CATSKRDIGGYEQYF. CDR3 DNA sequence: TGTGCCACCAGCAAGCGGGATATCGGTGGCTACGAGCAGTACTTC.

The rearrangement links TRBV11-2 to TRBJ2-1; D perhaps matches TRBD2 (6 bases). Between the trimmed V and J ends, which lost 1 base and 6 bases, there was a span of 16 bases. The CDR3 is 16 amino acids. The germline CDR1 and CDR2 sequences are SGHAT and FQNNGV. The chain's CDR3 is CASSLGTTSRFNEQFF. The CDR3, as DNA: TGTGCCAGCAGCTTAGGGACGACTAGTCGGTTCAATGAGCAGTTCTTC.

The CDR3: CASSPPGGPRETQYF. In nucleotides, the CDR3 is TGTGCCAGCAGCCCCCCCGGGGGGCCAAGGGAGACCCAGTACTTC. This chain uses TRBV11-1 with TRBJ2-5; D might be TRBD2 (7 bases). V lost 5 bases, J lost 5 bases, and 18 bases lay in between. The CDR3 is 15 residues long. From germline, CDR1 is SGHAT and CDR2 FQDESV (reference sequence).

The genes are TRBV29-1 and TRBJ1-2; D gene ambiguous. Germline CDR1 is SQVTM and CDR2 is ANQGSEA. The CDR3 sequence is 13 residues long. Trimming took 4 bases from V and 6 from J, leaving 15 bases between them. The CDR3, as DNA: TGCAGCGTTGGAGGAAGGTCAGCCGATGGCTACACCTTC. Translating it yields CSVGGRSADGYTF.

The V gene is TRBV20-1, the J gene TRBJ1-1; 12 nucleotides agree with TRBD1. V shed 6 bases and J 8 bases; nucleotides not matched to a gene: 13. CDR3 size: 15 residues. The germline gives CDR1 DFQATT, CDR2 SNEGSKA (reference sequence). In DNA, the CDR3 is TGCAGTGCCCCAGCCCGGGACAGGGGGCACCGAGAAGCTTTCTTT. Protein product: CSAPARDRGHREAFF.

V gene TRBV29-1 combines with J gene TRBJ1-2; 8 positions agree with TRBD1. With 2 bases clipped from V and 6 bases from J, the junction kept 11 bases outside the gene matches. Germline CDR1 reads SQVTM; CDR2 reads ANQGSEA. The CDR3 runs to 15 residues. CDR3 region: CSVETGGLICDGYTF. The CDR3 nucleotides read TGCAGCGTTGAAACAGGGGGTTTAATTTGTGATGGCTACACCTTC.

The CDR3 loop is CAKEVQPQHF. For the CDR3, the DNA is TGTGCCAAGGAGGTTCAGCCCCAGCATTTT. This rearrangement joins TRBV27 to TRBJ1-5, with unresolved D. The CDR3 loop spans 10 amino acids. V lost 10 bases and J 6 bases, leaving 7 bases between the germline ends. Germline lookup yields CDR1 MNHEY and CDR2 SMNVEV (reference sequence).

Only a few counts were recorded for this clonotype. V and J are TRBV6-2 or TRBV6-3 and TRBJ2-1; 11 bases agree with TRBD2. Germline V CDR1 and CDR2: MNHEY, SVGEGT. This CDR3 is 15 amino acids long. V lost 7 bases to trimming and J lost 7 bases; unmatched junction nucleotides: 9. CDR3 loop: CASISGGAVINEQFF. In DNA, the CDR3 is TGTGCCAGCATTAGCGGGGGGGCAGTAATTAATGAGCAGTTCTTC.

This chain connects TRBV12-3 or TRBV12-4 to TRBJ1-1; D is unresolved. The V gene lost 5 bases and the J gene lost 4 bases, with 11 bases spanning the gap. This CDR3 spans 13 amino acids. The CDR3 protein is CASSMGMSTEAFF. The CDR3 nucleotides read TGTGCCAGCAGTATGGGGATGAGCACTGAAGCTTTCTTT.

This clonotype was recorded a few times. The chain employs TRBV20-1 and TRBJ2-3, with D unclear. V lost 3 bases and J lost 5, with 3 bases in between. CDR3 length: 10 residues. Germline loops: CDR1 DFQATT, CDR2 SNEGSKA (reference sequence). Here the CDR3 reads CSASLDTQYF. The CDR3 DNA sequence: TGCAGTGCTAGTCTAGATACGCAGTATTTT.

V gene TRBV5-5 combines with J gene TRBJ2-4; D might be TRBD1 or TRBD2, each matching 6 bases. V lost 4 bases and J lost 13, with 24 bases in between. The CDR3 runs 15 residues. Per germline, CDR1 SGHKS and CDR2 YYEKEE (reference sequence). The DNA for the CDR3 is TGTGCCAGCAGCCCGCTTCCGAGGGGGGCGAGTGAGCAGTACTTC. Its translation: CASSPLPRGASEQYF.

A few counts support this clonotype. The chain recombines TRBV7-2 with TRBJ2-3, with no clear D. The CDR3 has 13 amino acids. The germline CDR1 and CDR2 sequences are SGHTA and FQGNSA. V shed 3 bases and J shed 5 bases, with 9 bases lying between them. The CDR3 loop reads CASSFDPRDTQYF. The DNA for the CDR3 is TGTGCCAGCAGCTTTGACCCTAGAGATACGCAGTATTTT.

The chain couples TRBV5-1 to TRBJ2-5, with D maybe TRBD2 (5 bases). Germline CDR1 is SGHRS and CDR2 is YFSETQ. CDR3 length: 13 amino acids. Trimming left V 0 bases short and J 11 bases short, with 14 bases between. The CDR3 nucleotides read TGCGCCAGCAGCTTGGCAACATATGGGGAGCAGTACTTC. Its protein is CASSLATYGEQYF.

The chain employs TRBV10-3 and TRBJ2-5; TRBD2 is a possible D gene (6 bases). CDR1 and CDR2 from the germline V gene are ENHRY and SYGVKD. With 3 bases removed from V and 2 bases from J, the gap between germline ends came to 7 bases. This CDR3 spans 13 amino acids. This chain's CDR3 is CAISELAQETQYF. DNA for the CDR3: TGTGCCATCAGTGAACTAGCTCAAGAGACCCAGTACTTC.

As to this clonotype: A read error is possible here, since a much larger clone lies one base away. This chain links TRBV29-1 with TRBJ1-1; 9 bases line up with TRBD1. The CDR3 spans 13 residues. From germline, CDR1 is SQVTM and CDR2 ANQGSEA. The CDR3 bases are TGCAACGGTATCGGACAGGGGAGGACTGAAGCTTTCTTT. Its protein is CNGIGQGRTEAFF.

This clonotype has only a few counts. CDR3 sequence reads: CASAIAAGEYNEQFF. CDR3 coding DNA: TGTGCCAGCGCAATAGCGGCGGGGGAATACAATGAGCAGTTCTTC. The chain links TRBV11-2 to TRBJ2-1; TRBD2 agrees at 7 bases. The CDR3 runs to 15 residues. V was clipped by 8 bases and J by 4 bases; unmatched bases: 11. The germline V gene encodes CDR1 SGHAT and CDR2 FQNNGV.

The chain carries TRBV10-3 and TRBJ2-1; possible D gene TRBD1, 6 bases. This CDR3 comprises 17 residues. Trimming took off 6 bases at V and 0 bases at J, with 18 bases between the two ends. Germline V gives CDR1 ENHRY, CDR2 SYGVKD. CDR3 sequence: CAISRDTRGPSYNEQFF. CDR3 nucleotide sequence: TGTGCCATCAGCCGGGACACCCGAGGGCCCTCCTACAATGAGCAGTTCTTC.

V and J are TRBV7-9 and TRBJ1-4, with a weak D call TRBD1 (5 bases). Between the trimmed V and J ends, which lost 6 bases and 3 bases, there was a span of 11 bases. The CDR3 runs to 14 residues. Germline V gene lookup returns CDR1 SEHNR and CDR2 FQNEAQ (reference sequence). The CDR3 is CASSGRGPNEKLFF. DNA for the CDR3: TGTGCCAGCAGTGGGAGGGGACCTAATGAAAAACTGTTTTTT.

The genes are TRBV6-2 or TRBV6-3 and TRBJ1-2; 9 nucleotides line up with TRBD1. This CDR3 has 13 amino acids. Germline V gene sequence: CDR1 MNHEY, CDR2 SVGEGT. Trimming at V came to 6 bases and at J to 7 bases, leaving 6 bases not matched to a gene. This CDR3 is CASRLGTGIGYTF. CDR3 in DNA: TGTGCCAGCAGACTCGGGACAGGGATTGGCTACACCTTC.

The genes are TRBV24-1 and TRBJ1-2; D is undetermined. V was clipped by 4 bases and J by 4 bases, with 9 bases between them. CDR1 KGHDR and CDR2 SFDVKD come from the germline V gene. This CDR3 is built from 13 residues. The CDR3 bases are TGTGCCACCAGTGAAGCACAACCCTATGGCTACACCTTC. Residues: CATSEAQPYGYTF.

This clonotype has a handful of counts. The genes are TRBV12-3 or TRBV12-4 and TRBJ2-7; weak D call: TRBD1 (6 bases). Between the trimmed V and J ends, which lost 6 bases and 3 bases, there was a span of 15 bases. The CDR3 extends over 14 amino acids. Here the CDR3 DNA reads TGTGCCAGCAGGCCTCCGGGACATTACTACGAGCAGTACTTC. This codes for CASRPPGHYYEQYF.

The V and J genes are TRBV24-1 and TRBJ2-1, with a possible D match to TRBD2 (5 bases). Trimming cost V 4 bases and J 3 bases, with 18 bases left between them. CDR3 size: 17 residues. Germline V gene data show CDR1 as KGHDR and CDR2 as SFDVKD. The CDR3, as DNA: TGTGCCACCAGTGACCCCGGAGACCTGAGGGTCTACAATGAGCAGTTCTTC. Its protein product is CATSDPGDLRVYNEQFF.

The V and J genes are TRBV5-1 and TRBJ2-3; D unresolved. Trimming left V 0 bases short and J 0 bases short, with 11 bases between. Germline CDR1 reads SGHRS; CDR2 reads YFSETQ. The CDR3 is 16 residues long. CDR3 sequence: CASSLGQALSTDTQYF. In DNA form, the CDR3 reads TGCGCCAGCAGCTTGGGGCAGGCACTTAGCACAGATACGCAGTATTTT.

The rearrangement joins TRBV6-2 or TRBV6-3 to TRBJ2-1; D is possibly TRBD1 (5 bases). The germline CDR1 and CDR2 sequences are MNHEY and SVGEGT. Trimming took 9 bases from V and 0 from J, leaving 15 bases between them. The CDR3 is made up of 15 amino acids. This CDR3 is CARTPNRYSYNEQFF. The DNA of the CDR3 is TGTGCCAGGACGCCCAACAGGTACTCCTACAATGAGCAGTTCTTC.

Only a few counts were recorded for this clonotype. The chain employs TRBV7-9 and TRBJ1-1, with D tentatively TRBD1 (5 bases). CDR3 length equals 16 residues. Trimming shortened V by 4 bases and J by 11 bases, and 26 bases separated the two germline ends. Germline lookup yields CDR1 SEHNR and CDR2 FQNEAQ (reference sequence). DNA of the CDR3: TGTGCCAGCAGCTCACCCATTACCCGGGACGGAAAAGAGGCTTTCTTT. This translates into CASSSPITRDGKEAFF.

The chain combines TRBV11-2 with TRBJ1-1; 7 bases are shared with TRBD1. This CDR3 contains 17 residues. From germline, CDR1 is SGHAT and CDR2 FQNNGV. V lost 2 bases to trimming and J lost 6 bases; unmatched junction nucleotides: 15. The CDR3 sequence is CASSLSHTGVIEAEAFF. CDR3 sequence (DNA): TGTGCCAGCAGCTTATCCCATACAGGGGTTATCGAAGCTGAAGCTTTCTTT.